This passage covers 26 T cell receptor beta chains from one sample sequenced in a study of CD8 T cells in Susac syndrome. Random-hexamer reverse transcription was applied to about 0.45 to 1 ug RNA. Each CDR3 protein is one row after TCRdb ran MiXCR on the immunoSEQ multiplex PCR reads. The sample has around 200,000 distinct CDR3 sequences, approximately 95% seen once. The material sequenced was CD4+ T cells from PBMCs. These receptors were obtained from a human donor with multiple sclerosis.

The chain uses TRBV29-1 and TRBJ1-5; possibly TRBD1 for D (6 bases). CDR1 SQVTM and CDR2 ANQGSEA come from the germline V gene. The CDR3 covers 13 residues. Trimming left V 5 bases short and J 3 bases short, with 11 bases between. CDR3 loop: CSVPGVDNQPQHF. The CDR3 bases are TGCAGCGTTCCAGGGGTCGACAATCAGCCCCAGCATTTT.

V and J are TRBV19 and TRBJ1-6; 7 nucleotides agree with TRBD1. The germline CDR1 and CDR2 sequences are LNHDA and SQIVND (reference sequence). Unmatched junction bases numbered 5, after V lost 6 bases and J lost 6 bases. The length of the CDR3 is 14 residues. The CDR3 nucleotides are TGTGCCAGTAGCAAACAGGGGACTAATTCACCCCTCCACTTT. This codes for CASSKQGTNSPLHF. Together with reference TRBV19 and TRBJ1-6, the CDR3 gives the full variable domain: DGGITQSPKYLFRKEGQNVTLSCEQNLNHDAMYWYRQDPGQGLRLIYYSQIVNDFQKGDIAEGYSVSREKKESFPLTVTSAQKNPTAFYLCASSKQGTNSPLHFGNGTRLTVT.

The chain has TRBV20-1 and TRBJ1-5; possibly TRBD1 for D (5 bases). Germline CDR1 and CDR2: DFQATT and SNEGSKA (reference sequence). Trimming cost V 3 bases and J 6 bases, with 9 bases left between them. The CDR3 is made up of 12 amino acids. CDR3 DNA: TGCAGTGCTAGGCAGGGAGGTCAGCCCCAGCATTTT. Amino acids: CSARQGGQPQHF.

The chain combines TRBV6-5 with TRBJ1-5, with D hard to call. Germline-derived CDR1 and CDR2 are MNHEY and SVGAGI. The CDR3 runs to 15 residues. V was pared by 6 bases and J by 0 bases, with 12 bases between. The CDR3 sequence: CASRETPNSNQPQHF. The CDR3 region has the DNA TGTGCCAGCAGGGAAACCCCTAATAGCAATCAGCCCCAGCATTTT.

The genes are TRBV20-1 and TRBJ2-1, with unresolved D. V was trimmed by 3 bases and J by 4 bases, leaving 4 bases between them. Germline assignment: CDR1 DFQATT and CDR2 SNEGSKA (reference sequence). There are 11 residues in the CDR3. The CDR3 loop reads CSASLYNEQFF. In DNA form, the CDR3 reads TGCAGTGCTAGCCTGTACAATGAGCAGTTCTTC.

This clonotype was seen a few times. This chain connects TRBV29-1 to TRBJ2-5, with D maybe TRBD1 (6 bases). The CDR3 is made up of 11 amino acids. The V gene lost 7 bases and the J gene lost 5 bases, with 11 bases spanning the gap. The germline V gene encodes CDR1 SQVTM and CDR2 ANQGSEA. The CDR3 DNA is TGCAGCGCAGGGGACAAGGAGACCCAGTACTTC. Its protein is CSAGDKETQYF.

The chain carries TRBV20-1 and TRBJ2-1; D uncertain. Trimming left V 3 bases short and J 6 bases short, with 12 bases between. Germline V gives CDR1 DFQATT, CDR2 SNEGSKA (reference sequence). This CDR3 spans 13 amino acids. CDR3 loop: CSARGTAGNEQFF. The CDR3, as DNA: TGCAGTGCTAGGGGCACAGCAGGCAATGAGCAGTTCTTC.

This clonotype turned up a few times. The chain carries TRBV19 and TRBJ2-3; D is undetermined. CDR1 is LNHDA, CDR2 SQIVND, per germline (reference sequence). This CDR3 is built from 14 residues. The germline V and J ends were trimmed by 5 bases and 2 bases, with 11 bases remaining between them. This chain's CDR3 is CASSLGQLTDTQYF. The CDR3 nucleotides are TGTGCCAGTAGTCTTGGGCAGCTCACAGATACGCAGTATTTT.

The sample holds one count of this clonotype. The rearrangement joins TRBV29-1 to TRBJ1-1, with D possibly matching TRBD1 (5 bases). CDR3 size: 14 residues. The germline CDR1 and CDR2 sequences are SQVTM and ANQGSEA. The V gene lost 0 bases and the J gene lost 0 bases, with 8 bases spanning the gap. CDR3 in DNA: TGCAGCGTTGAAGAACAGACAGTGAACACTGAAGCTTTCTTT. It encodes CSVEEQTVNTEAFF.

CDR3 sequence (DNA): TGCAGAGTGGGTCGTGGACAGGTGACTACCCCCCATTTTGGGCAGTTCTTC. Translation gives CRVGRGQVTTPHFGQFF. V is TRBV29-1 and J is TRBJ2-1; TRBD1 matches 7 bases. The germline gives CDR1 SQVTM, CDR2 ANQGSEA. The CDR3 has 17 amino acids.

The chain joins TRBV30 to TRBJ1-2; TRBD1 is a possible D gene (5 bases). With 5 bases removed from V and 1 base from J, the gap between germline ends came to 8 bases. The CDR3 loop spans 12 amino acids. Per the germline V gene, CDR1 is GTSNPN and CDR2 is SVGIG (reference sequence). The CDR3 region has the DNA TGTGCCTGGGTCGACAGTAACTATGGCTACACCTTC. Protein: CAWVDSNYGYTF.

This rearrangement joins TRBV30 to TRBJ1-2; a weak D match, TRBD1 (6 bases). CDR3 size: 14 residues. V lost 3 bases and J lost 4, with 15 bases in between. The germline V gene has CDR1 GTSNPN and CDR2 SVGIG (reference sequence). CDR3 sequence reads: CAWSVTGTRYGYTF. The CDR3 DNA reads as TGTGCCTGGAGCGTTACAGGGACCCGCTATGGCTACACCTTC.

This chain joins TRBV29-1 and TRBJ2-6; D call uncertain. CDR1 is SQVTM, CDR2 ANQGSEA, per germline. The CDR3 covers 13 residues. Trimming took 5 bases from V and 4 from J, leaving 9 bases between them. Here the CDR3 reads CSVPIPGANVLTF. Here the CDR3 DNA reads TGCAGCGTTCCCATCCCCGGGGCCAACGTCCTGACTTTC.

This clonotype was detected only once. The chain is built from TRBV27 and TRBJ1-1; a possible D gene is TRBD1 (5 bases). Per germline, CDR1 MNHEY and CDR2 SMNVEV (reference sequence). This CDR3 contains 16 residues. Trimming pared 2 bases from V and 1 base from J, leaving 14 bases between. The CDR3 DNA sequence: TGTGCCAGCAGTTTAGGGCAGGGAGTTTCGAACACTGAAGCTTTCTTT. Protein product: CASSLGQGVSNTEAFF.

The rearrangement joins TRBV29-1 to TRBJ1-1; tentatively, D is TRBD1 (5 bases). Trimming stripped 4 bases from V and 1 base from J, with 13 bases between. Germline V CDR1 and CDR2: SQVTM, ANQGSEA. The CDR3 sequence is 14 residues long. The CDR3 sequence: CSVGRADRNTEAFF. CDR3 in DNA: TGCAGCGTTGGCAGGGCGGATCGGAACACTGAAGCTTTCTTT.

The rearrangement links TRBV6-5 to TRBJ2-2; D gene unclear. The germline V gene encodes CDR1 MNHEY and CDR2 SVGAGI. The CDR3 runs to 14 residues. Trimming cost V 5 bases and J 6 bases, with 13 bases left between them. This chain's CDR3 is CASSPESFSGELFF. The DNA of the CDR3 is TGTGCCAGCAGTCCCGAGTCTTTTTCCGGGGAGCTGTTTTTT.

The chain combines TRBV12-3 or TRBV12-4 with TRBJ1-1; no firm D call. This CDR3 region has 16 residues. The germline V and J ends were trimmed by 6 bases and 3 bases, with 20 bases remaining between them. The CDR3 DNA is TGTGCCAGCAGGTCGAAATTAGGGTCCGGCGACACTGAAGCTTTCTTT. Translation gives CASRSKLGSGDTEAFF.

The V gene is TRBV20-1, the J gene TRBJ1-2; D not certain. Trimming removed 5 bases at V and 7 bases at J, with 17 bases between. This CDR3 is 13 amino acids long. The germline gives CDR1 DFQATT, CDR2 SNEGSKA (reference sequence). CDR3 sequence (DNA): TGCAGTGCTCAACCACTGGGTTCAGCTGGCTACACCTTC. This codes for CSAQPLGSAGYTF.

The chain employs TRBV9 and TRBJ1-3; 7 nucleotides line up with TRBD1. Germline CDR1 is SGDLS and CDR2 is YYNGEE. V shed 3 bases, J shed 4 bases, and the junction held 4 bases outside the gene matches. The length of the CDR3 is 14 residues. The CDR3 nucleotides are TGTGCCAGCAGCGGACAGGGTACAGGAAACACCATATATTTT. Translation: CASSGQGTGNTIYF.

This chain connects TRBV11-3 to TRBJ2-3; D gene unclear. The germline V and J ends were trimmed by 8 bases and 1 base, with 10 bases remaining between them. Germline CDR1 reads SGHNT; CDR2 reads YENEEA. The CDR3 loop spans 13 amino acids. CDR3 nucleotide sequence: TGTGCCAGCGGGAAGGTCGGCACAGATACGCAGTATTTT. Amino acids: CASGKVGTDTQYF.

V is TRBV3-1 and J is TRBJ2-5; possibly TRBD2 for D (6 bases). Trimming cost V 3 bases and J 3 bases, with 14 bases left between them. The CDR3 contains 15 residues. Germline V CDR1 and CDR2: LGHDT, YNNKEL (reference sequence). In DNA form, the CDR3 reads TGTGCCAGCAGCCAGGGAGCGGGCCTGGAAGAGACCCAGTACTTC. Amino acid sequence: CASSQGAGLEETQYF.

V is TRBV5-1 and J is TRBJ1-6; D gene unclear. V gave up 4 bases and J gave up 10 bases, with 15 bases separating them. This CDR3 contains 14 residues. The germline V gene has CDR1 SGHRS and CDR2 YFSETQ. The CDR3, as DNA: TGCGCCAGCAGCCCCGAGATCCTCGGGTCACCCCTCCACTTT. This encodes CASSPEILGSPLHF.

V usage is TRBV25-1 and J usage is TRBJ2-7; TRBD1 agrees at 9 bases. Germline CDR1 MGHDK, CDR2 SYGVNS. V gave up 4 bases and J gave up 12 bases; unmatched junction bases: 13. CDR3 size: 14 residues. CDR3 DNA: TGTGCCAGCAGTGGGGACAGGGCCCCTTCGGACCTGTACTTC. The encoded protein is CASSGDRAPSDLYF.

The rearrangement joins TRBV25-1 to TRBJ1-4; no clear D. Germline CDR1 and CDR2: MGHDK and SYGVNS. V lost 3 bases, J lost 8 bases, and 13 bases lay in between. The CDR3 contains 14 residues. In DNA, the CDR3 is TGTGCCAGCAGTGACCCTGTCGGGCGGGAAAAACTGTTTTTT. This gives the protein CASSDPVGREKLFF.

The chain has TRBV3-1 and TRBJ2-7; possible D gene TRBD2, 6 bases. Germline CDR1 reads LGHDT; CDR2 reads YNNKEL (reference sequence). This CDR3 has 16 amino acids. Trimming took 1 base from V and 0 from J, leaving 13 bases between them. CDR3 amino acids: CASSQGLAKSSYEQYF. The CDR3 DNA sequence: TGTGCCAGCAGCCAAGGTCTAGCGAAGAGCTCCTACGAGCAGTACTTC.

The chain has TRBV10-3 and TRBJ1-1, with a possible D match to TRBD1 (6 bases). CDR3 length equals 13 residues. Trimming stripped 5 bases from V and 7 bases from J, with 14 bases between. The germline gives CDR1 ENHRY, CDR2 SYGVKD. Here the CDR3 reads CAISRTEELEAFF. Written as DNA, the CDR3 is TGTGCCATCAGTCGGACAGAAGAACTTGAAGCTTTCTTT.